The clone carrying this T cell receptor (beta chain) was detected a few times. Its cognate antigen is unknown. The data were obtained in a study of CD8 T cells in ankylosing spondylitis. One entry per CDR3 protein results from TCRdb running MiXCR on the 5' RACE reads. The sample comprises 400,000 to 450,000 distinct CDR3 sequences, 15% to 20% of which are singletons, and under 1.2% rests with the top ten. Findings and limits, study-wide: A motif of 7 or 8 highly homologous TCR beta variants was seen as apparently characteristic of ankylosing spondylitis blood.

Sequenced: blood, either unsorted or a sorted T cell fraction (not recorded which). The TCR sequence derives from a male donor with ankylosing spondylitis.

CDR3 in amino acids: CASSPRLAGDTDTQYF. The DNA for the CDR3 is TGTGCCAGCAGCCCCAGACTAGCGGGGGACACAGATACGCAGTATTTT. This chain connects TRBV12-3 or TRBV12-4 to TRBJ2-3; 12 nucleotides line up with TRBD2. The CDR3 sequence is 16 residues long. Unmatched junction bases numbered 6, after V lost 6 bases and J lost 2 bases.